The source of this TCR beta chain is a study of blood T cell repertoires in COVID-19. About the study: Sample material is recorded as cDNA or gDNA derived from T cells, B-cell-depleted T cells, or PBMCs.

Methods used by the authors: The assay estimated nucleated cells by amplifying reference gene primers. The table came from immunoSEQ multiplex PCR; TCRdb's copy has only in-frame clones and leaves some out. V, J and clone size are taken as reported in that table, and D and trimming were inferred from the DNA itself. The sample records about 350,000 clones, 87% being singletons. While infection was still active, Seattle patients were enrolled and then followed longitudinally. Points on this clone: The junction does not match germline at one end; this may be a read error.

The CDR3 is made up of 15 amino acids. Germline-derived CDR1 and CDR2 are KGHDR and SFDVKD. The chain employs TRBV24-1 and TRBJ2-7, with a possible D match to TRBD2 (5 bases). The sequence was obtained from a woman between 50 and 59 years old with COVID-19, enrolled during active disease. The sequencing input was peripheral blood. CDR3 nucleotides: TGTGCCACCAGTGACTTGTGGAGCGGCTCCAACGAGCAGTACTTC. Its translation: CATSDLWSGSNEQYF.